This T cell receptor beta chain emerged from a study of graft-versus-host responses after intestinal transplantation. Study summary: Recipients received multivisceral, liver-intestinal, or isolated intestinal transplants. Study-wide findings and caveats: When patients had graft-donor T cell macrochimerism, their allografts held high graft-versus-host to host-versus-graft clonal ratios. Some GvH clones were seen earlier in gut or blood, suggesting intestinal origin.

A few counts support this clone. Co-plating was performed using roughly 200,000 CFSE-labeled responder cells and roughly 200,000 irradiated, violet-dye-labeled stimulator cells. After the reaction, the investigators sorted the proliferating CFSE-low CD3+CD4+ and CD3+CD8+ responders. The CDR3 has 14 amino acids. Germline V gene sequence: CDR1 MNHEY, CDR2 SVGAGI. The V end lost 5 bases, the J end lost 2 bases, and 13 bases lay between the germline ends. The table came from immunoSEQ multiplex PCR; TCRdb's copy has only in-frame clones and leaves some out. The repertoire consists of fewer than 15,000 clones, with just over 35% occurring once and the leading ten covering 2% to 2.5%.

This TCR derives from a human patient who received an intestinal transplant. The sample consisted of alloreactive CD8+ T cells from a mixed lymphocyte reaction culture, taken before intestinal transplant. Specified subset: CFSE-low proliferating T cells sorted from roughly 6-day pre-transplant mixed lymphocyte reaction (GvH or HvG direction). This chain joins TRBV6-5 and TRBJ2-7; tentative D call: TRBD1 (6 bases). In nucleotides, the CDR3 is TGTGCCAGCAGTCTTGGGACACCCCCCTACGAGCAGTACTTC. Protein product: CASSLGTPPYEQYF.